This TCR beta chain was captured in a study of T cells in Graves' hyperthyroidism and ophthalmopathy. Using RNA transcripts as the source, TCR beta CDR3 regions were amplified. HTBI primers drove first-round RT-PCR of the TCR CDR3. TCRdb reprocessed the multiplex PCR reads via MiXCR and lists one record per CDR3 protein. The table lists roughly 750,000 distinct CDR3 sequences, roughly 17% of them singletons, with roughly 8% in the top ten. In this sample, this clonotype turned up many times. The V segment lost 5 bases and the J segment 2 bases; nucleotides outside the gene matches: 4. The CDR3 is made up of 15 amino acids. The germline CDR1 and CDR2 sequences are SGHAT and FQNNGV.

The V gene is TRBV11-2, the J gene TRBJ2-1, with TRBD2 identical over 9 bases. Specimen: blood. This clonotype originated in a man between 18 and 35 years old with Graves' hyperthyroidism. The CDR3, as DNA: TGTGCCAGCAGCATCGGACTAGCGACCTACAATGAGCAGTTCTTC. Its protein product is CASSIGLATYNEQFF.